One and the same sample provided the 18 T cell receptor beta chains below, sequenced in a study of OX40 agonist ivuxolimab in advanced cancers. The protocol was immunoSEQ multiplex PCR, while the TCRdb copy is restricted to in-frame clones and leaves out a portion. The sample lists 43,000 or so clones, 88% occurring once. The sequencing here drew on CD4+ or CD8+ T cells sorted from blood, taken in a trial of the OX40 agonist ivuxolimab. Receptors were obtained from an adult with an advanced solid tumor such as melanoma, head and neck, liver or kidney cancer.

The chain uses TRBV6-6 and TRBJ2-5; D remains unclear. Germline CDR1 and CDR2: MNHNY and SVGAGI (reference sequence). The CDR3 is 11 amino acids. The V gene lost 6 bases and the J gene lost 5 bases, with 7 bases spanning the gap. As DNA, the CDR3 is TGTGCCAGCAGGGACCGGGAGACCCAGTACTTC. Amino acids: CASRDRETQYF.

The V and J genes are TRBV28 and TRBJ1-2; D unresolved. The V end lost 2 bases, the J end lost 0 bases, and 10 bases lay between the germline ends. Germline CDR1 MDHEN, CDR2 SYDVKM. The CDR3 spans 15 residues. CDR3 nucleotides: TGTGCCAGCAGTTTAGAACAGAGAACTAACTATGGCTACACCTTC. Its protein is CASSLEQRTNYGYTF.

This CDR3 is CASSLVVAGPYEQYF. DNA of the CDR3: TGTGCCAGCAGCTTGGTGGTAGCCGGGCCCTACGAGCAGTACTTC. This chain joins TRBV5-6 and TRBJ2-5, with no clear D. The J call is doubtful: the DNA matches TRBJ2-7 better. CDR3 length: 15 amino acids. Per germline, CDR1 SGHDT and CDR2 YYEEEE.

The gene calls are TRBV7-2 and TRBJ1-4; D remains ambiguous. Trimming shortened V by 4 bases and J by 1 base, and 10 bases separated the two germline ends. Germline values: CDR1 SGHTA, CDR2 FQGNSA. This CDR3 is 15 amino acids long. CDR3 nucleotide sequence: TGTGCCAGCAGCTCTAGGGCTCAAACTAATGAAAAACTGTTTTTT. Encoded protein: CASSSRAQTNEKLFF.

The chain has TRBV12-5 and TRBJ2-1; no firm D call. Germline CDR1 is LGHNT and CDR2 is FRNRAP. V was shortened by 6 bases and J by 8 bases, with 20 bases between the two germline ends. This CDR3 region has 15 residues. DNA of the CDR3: TGTGCTAGTGGCCAGGACGGCGGTAGCTTACATGAGCAGTTCTTC. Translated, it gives CASGQDGGSLHEQFF.

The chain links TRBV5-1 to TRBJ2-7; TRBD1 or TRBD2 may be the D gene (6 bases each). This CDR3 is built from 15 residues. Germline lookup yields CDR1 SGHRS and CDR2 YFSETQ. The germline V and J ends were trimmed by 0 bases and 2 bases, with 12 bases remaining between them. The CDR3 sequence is CASSLGGTITYEQYF. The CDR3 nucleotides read TGCGCCAGCAGCTTGGGCGGGACAATCACCTACGAGCAGTACTTC.

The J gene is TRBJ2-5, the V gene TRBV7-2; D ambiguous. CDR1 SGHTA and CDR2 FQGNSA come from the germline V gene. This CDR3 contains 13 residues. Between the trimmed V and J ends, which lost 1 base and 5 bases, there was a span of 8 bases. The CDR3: CASSLGIVETQYF. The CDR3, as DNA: TGTGCCAGCAGCTTAGGTATCGTTGAGACCCAGTACTTC. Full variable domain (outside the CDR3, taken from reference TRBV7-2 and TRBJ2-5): GAGVSQSPSNKVTEKGKDVELRCDPISGHTALYWYRQSLGQGLEFLIYFQGNSAPDKSGLPSDRFSAERTGGSVSTLTIQRTQQEDSAVYLCASSLGIVETQYFGPGTRLLVL.

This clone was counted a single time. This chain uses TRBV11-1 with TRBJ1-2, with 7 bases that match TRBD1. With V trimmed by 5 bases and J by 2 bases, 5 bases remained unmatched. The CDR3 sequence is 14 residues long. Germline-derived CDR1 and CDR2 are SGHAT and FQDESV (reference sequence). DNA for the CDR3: TGTGCCAGCAGCACCAGGACAGGCAACTATGGCTACACCTTC. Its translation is CASSTRTGNYGYTF.

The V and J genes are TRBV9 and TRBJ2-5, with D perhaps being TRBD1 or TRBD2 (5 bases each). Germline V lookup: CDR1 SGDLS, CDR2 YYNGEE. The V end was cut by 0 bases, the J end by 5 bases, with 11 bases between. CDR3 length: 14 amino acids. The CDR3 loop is CASSVELWGETQYF. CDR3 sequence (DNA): TGTGCCAGCAGCGTAGAGCTATGGGGGGAGACCCAGTACTTC.

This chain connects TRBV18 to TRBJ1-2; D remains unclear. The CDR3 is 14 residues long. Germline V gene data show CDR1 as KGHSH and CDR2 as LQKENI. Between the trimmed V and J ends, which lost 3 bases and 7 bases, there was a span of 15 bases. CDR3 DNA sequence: TGTGCCAGCTCACCGAGGGAGGAAATCGCTGGCTACACCTTC. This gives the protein CASSPREEIAGYTF.

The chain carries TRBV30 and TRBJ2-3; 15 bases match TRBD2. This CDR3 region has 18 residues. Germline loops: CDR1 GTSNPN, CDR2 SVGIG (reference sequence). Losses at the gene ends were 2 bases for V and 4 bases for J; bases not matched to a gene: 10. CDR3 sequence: CAWSPGLAGGPAPDTQYF. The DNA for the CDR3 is TGTGCCTGGAGTCCGGGACTAGCGGGAGGTCCCGCCCCAGATACGCAGTATTTT.

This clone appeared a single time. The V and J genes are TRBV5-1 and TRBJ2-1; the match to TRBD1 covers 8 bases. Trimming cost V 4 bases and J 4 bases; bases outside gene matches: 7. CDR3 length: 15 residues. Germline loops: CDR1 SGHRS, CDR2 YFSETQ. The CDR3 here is CASSPTGGIYNEQFF. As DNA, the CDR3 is TGCGCCAGCAGCCCCACAGGGGGTATATACAATGAGCAGTTCTTC.

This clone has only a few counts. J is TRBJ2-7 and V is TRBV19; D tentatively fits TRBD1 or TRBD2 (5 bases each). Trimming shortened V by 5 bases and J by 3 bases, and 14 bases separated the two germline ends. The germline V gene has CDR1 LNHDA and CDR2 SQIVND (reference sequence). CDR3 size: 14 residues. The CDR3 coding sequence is TGTGCCAGTAGTCCTCCCGGGGCCTACTACGAGCAGTACTTC. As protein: CASSPPGAYYEQYF.

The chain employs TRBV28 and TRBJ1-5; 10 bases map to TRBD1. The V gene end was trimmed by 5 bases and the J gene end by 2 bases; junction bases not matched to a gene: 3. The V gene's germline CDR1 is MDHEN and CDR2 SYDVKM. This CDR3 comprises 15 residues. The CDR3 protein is CASSRTGGGNQPQHF. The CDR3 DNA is TGTGCCAGCAGTCGGACAGGGGGAGGCAATCAGCCCCAGCATTTT.

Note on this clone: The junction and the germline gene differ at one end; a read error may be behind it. CDR3: CASSTGLKETQYF. The CDR3 DNA is TGTGCTAGCAGCACGGGACTTAAAGAGACCCAGTACTTC. This rearrangement joins TRBV7-7 to TRBJ2-5, with D perhaps matching TRBD2 (6 bases). Looked up from germline, CDR1 is SSHAT and CDR2 is FNYEAQ (reference sequence). This CDR3 spans 13 amino acids.

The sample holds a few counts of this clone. In DNA form, the CDR3 reads TGTGCCAGCAGCCCCATCGACGAAGGAGGCAATCAGCCCCAGCATTTT. Its protein is CASSPIDEGGNQPQHF. The V call is TRBV4-2, the J call TRBJ1-5; D is unresolved. Germline V CDR1 and CDR2: LGHNA, YNFKEQ. This CDR3 contains 16 residues. V gave up 4 bases and J gave up 2 bases, with 15 bases separating them.

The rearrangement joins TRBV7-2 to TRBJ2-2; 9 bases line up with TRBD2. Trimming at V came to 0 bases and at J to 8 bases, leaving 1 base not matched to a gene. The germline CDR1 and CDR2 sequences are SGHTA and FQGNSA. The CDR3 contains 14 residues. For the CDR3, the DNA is TGTGCCAGCAGCTTAGCAGCGGGAGGTGGGGAGCTGTTTTTT. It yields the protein CASSLAAGGGELFF.

CDR3 in amino acids: CSVEDQGKGRQETQYF. The CDR3 DNA reads as TGCAGCGTTGAAGATCAAGGGAAGGGGAGGCAAGAGACCCAGTACTTC. V is TRBV29-1 and J is TRBJ2-5; perhaps TRBD2 as D (6 bases). V was cut by 0 bases and J by 2 bases, with 16 bases left in between. The CDR3 runs to 16 residues. CDR1 and CDR2 (germline): SQVTM, ANQGSEA. The variable domain in full, with the rest retrieved from reference TRBV29-1 and TRBJ2-5, is SAVISQKPSRDICQRGTSLTIQCQVDSQVTMMFWYRQQPGQSLTLIATANQGSEATYESGFVIDKFPISRPNLTFSTLTVSNMSPEDSSIYLCSVEDQGKGRQETQYFGPGTRLLVL.